Shown below are 2 T cell receptor beta chains from a single sample sequenced in a study of T cell repertoires in aging, cancer and after chemotherapy. The template was genomic DNA from peripheral blood, not RNA. Rearranged V-D-J TRB sequences were amplified with a mixed TRB-A/B primer pool. Via MiXCR, TCRdb re-called the multiplex PCR reads, giving one row per CDR3 protein. The sample consists of over 1,000 distinct CDR3 sequences, 29% of them appearing once. The specimen was blood. The receptors stem from a human donor with a solid tumor.

This clonotype showed up just once. The junction shows a germline mismatch at one end, possibly a read error. The chain joins TRBV12-3 or TRBV12-4 to TRBJ2-5; 11 positions agree with TRBD2. This CDR3 is built from 18 residues. The CDR3 sequence is CDSSLVGGLAESQETQYF. The CDR3 nucleotides are TGTGACAGCAGTTTAGTAGGGGGACTAGCGGAGTCCCAAGAGACCCAGTACTTC.

The genes are TRBV6-2 or TRBV6-3 and TRBJ2-7, with D hard to call. Germline V gene sequence: CDR1 MNHEY, CDR2 SVGEGT. V gave up 4 bases and J gave up 1 base, with 20 bases separating them. This CDR3 contains 17 residues. CDR3 bases: TGTGCCAGCAGTTCCTACGGTCGACTCGCTAGATCCTACGAGCAGTACTTC. Residues: CASSSYGRLARSYEQYF.